The clone carrying this T cell receptor (beta chain) was detected only a few times. What it binds is unknown. V was trimmed by 4 bases and J by 6 bases, leaving 10 bases between them. The CDR3 runs 13 residues. The germline V gene encodes CDR1 MRHNA and CDR2 SNTAGT. The entry originates in a study of early T cells in non-severe SARS-CoV-2 infection. Looking at the study overall: Sequenced material consisted of bulk RNA (from unsorted whole blood), and chains were unpaired. Study observations and caveats: VDJdb-based annotation leaned toward anti-spike CD8 responses and missed private and CD4 specificities.

The library protocol tagged individual cDNA molecules with unique molecular identifiers. TCRdb reanalysed the 5' RACE reads using MiXCR and keeps one entry per CDR3 protein. Seen here are approximately 31,000 distinct CDR3 sequences, 5.7% observed once, and the top ten hold approximately 6.6%. Sequenced sample: whole blood. This clonotype originated in an adult who was a healthcare worker with PCR-confirmed SARS-CoV-2 infection or an uninfected control (not recorded which). The chain joins TRBV6-4 to TRBJ2-4, with D unclear. The CDR3 bases are TGTGCCAGCAGTGTAGGGCCCGGAAACATTCAGTACTTC. It specifies CASSVGPGNIQYF.